The present entry profiles one T cell receptor beta chain with its context. Per the study methods: By means of reference gene primer amplification, nucleated cell counts were estimated. Measured with immunoSEQ multiplex PCR; TCRdb has only the in-frame clones, and not every one. Clone size and V and J calls were adopted from that table, with D and trimming inferred from the DNA. This sample has 300,000 to 400,000 clones, with roughly 90% found just once. These data belong to a study of blood T cell repertoires in COVID-19. Study-level background: There were acute and convalescent COVID-19 samples, and they came from the United States, Italy and Spain. From T cells, B-cell-depleted T cells, or PBMCs came the material, which was cDNA or gDNA.

The J segment lost 11 bases and the V segment lost 6 bases, leaving 10 bases of the junction unmatched. This CDR3 is 13 amino acids long. Germline V lookup: CDR1 LNHDA, CDR2 SQIVND (reference sequence). The sample comprised peripheral blood. The J gene is TRBJ1-2, the V gene TRBV19; TRBD1 aligns across 9 bases. This receptor was identified in a woman aged 30 to 39 with COVID-19, enrolled during active disease. CDR3 nucleotide sequence: TGTGCCAGTAGACCGGGACAGGGAGCGGGATACACCTTC. Translation gives CASRPGQGAGYTF.